This T cell receptor beta chain was recorded in a study of blood T cells in healthy people across ages. Study information: Capturing about one barcoded beta molecule per two T cells was achieved by template switching. Findings and limits, study-wide: Older age went with lower TCR beta diversity per million T cells, in a roughly linear way.

Donation came from healthy Caucasian individuals in Russia who were aged roughly 6 to 95. Worth noting for this clonotype: Its target is unknown.

The CDR3 is 13 residues long. The J segment lost 8 bases and the V segment lost 0 bases, leaving 6 bases of the junction unmatched. Germline CDR1 and CDR2: SQVTM and ANQGSEA. A second PCR, run for about 7 to 11 cycles, used a sample-barcoded 5' primer plus a J-beta primer mix. TCRdb re-derived calls from the 5' RACE reads in MiXCR, one entry per CDR3 protein. Of roughly 730,000 distinct CDR3 sequences in the sample, just over 55% were seen once. The source of this sequence is a man aged 40-55 years in good health. The chain combines TRBV29-1 with TRBJ2-5; 7 bases align to TRBD2. Input material: blood. The DNA for the CDR3 is TGCAGCGTTGAAGAAGGGAGGGCACCAACCCAGTACTTC. Translating gives CSVEEGRAPTQYF.